These 4 T cell receptor beta chains share one sample of origin, sequenced in a study of T cell repertoires in cytomegalovirus infection. A single record per CDR3 protein comes from TCRdb applying MiXCR to the reads. The data contain approximately 490,000 distinct CDR3 sequences, 11% of them singletons. What was sequenced was PBMCs. Receptor source: a human donor in good health (CMV status not recorded). Some clones in this sample may be carry-over from other donors' samples.

This chain uses TRBV7-3 with TRBJ1-1, with D perhaps TRBD1 (5 bases). V was pared by 6 bases and J by 6 bases, with 14 bases between. The V gene's germline CDR1 is SGHTA and CDR2 FQGTGA. The CDR3 is made up of 13 amino acids. The CDR3 is CASSGGGSSEAFF. CDR3 sequence (DNA): TGTGCCAGCAGTGGCGGGGGTTCTTCTGAAGCTTTCTTT.

The V gene is TRBV20-1, the J gene TRBJ1-2; D call uncertain. The CDR3 sequence is 11 residues long. V was clipped by 5 bases and J by 4 bases, with 8 bases between them. CDR1 is DFQATT and CDR2 is SNEGSKA in the germline V gene (reference sequence). CDR3 protein: CSAPRTYGYTF. The CDR3 nucleotides read TGCAGTGCTCCACGAACCTATGGCTACACCTTC.

This clonotype was found a few times. V usage is TRBV19 and J usage is TRBJ2-1; D remains ambiguous. Trimming took 5 bases from V and 4 from J, leaving 6 bases between them. The germline CDR1 and CDR2 sequences are LNHDA and SQIVND (reference sequence). The CDR3 sequence is 12 residues long. CDR3 amino acids: CASSVEYNEQFF. Written as DNA, the CDR3 is TGTGCCAGTAGTGTGGAGTACAATGAGCAGTTCTTC.

This rearrangement joins TRBV9 to TRBJ1-1; D call uncertain. V was trimmed by 2 bases and J by 6 bases, leaving 11 bases between them. The CDR3 loop spans 13 amino acids. CDR1 SGDLS and CDR2 YYNGEE come from the germline V gene. The CDR3 coding sequence is TGTGCCAGCAGCGTCGTCGGGAATGCTGAAGCTTTCTTT. Residues: CASSVVGNAEAFF.